The sequence of this T cell receptor beta chain was determined in a study of cytomegalovirus exposure and HLA in healthy donors. Study-wide results and caveats: In a later analysis, parvovirus B19, influenza, CMV and Epstein-Barr virus appeared linked to several top co-occurrence clusters. Most of the TCR beta V segments (in an earlier analysis) were productive either about 87% or about 30% of the time. Investigators reported 150 to 200 TCR beta chains as tied to cytomegalovirus.

Concerning this clone: Its antigen is undetermined.

Primers included in the PCR were 60 Vbeta and 13 Jbeta primers. Clones were read by immunoSEQ multiplex PCR, and TCRdb kept only the in-frame ones, dropping some. This sample has more than 85,000 clones, with roughly 75% found just once. CDR1 MNHEY and CDR2 SVGAGI come from the germline V gene. The CDR3 has 14 amino acids. After removal of 5 bases from V and 5 bases from J, the junction contained 8 bases not matched to a gene. The V and J genes are TRBV6-5 and TRBJ2-7; 8 positions agree with TRBD1. The specimen sequenced was PBMCs. The TCR was taken from a male donor in good health and CMV-seropositive. The DNA of the CDR3 is TGTGCCAGCAGTCCTTGGGACAGGACCAACGAGCAGTACTTC. This codes for CASSPWDRTNEQYF.